This T cell receptor beta chain was identified during a study of cytomegalovirus exposure and HLA in healthy donors. On this clone itself: Its specificity is not known.

The PCR was carried out with 60 Vbeta primers and 13 Jbeta primers. Sequenced by immunoSEQ multiplex PCR; TCRdb stores in-frame clones only, minus some. The repertoire holds 150,000 to 200,000 clones, with 86% as singletons. This CDR3 has 14 residues. Germline assignment: CDR1 SGDLS and CDR2 YYNGEE. V was trimmed by 4 bases and J by 6 bases, leaving 14 bases between them. Findings and caveats of the study: Per published accounts, TCR beta sequences correctly predicted the HLA-A and HLA-B alleles of most subjects.

Sequencing input: PBMCs. The genes are TRBV9 and TRBJ2-1; D unresolved. The sequence was collected from a woman younger than 35 in good health and CMV-seronegative. The CDR3 nucleotides read TGTGCCAGCAGCCTCTCGGGTGGCGGCAATGAGCAGTTCTTC. Translating gives CASSLSGGGNEQFF.